This passage covers 8 T cell receptor beta chains from one sample sequenced in a study of vaccination and CD4 T cells after COVID-19. Each CDR3 protein is one row after TCRdb ran MiXCR on the PCR reads. The repertoire has about 20,000 distinct CDR3 sequences, around 62% of them found once; the top ten carry 1%. The specimen was CD4+ T cells from blood, collected before SARS-CoV-2 vaccination. These receptor sequences come from a human donor who had recovered from COVID-19.

This clonotype has just a few counts. The CDR3 loop reads CSSGAHNEQFF. The CDR3 coding sequence is TGCAGTTCGGGCGCGCACAATGAGCAGTTCTTC. V gene TRBV20-1 combines with J gene TRBJ2-1; no clear D. The CDR3 totals 11 residues. Germline values: CDR1 DFQATT, CDR2 SNEGSKA (reference sequence). V dropped 8 bases and J dropped 5 bases, with 10 bases sitting between them.

The rearrangement joins TRBV15 to TRBJ2-2, with a possible D match to TRBD1 (6 bases). Trimming stripped 2 bases from V and 7 bases from J, with 11 bases between. CDR3 length equals 14 residues. In germline, CDR1 is LNHNV, CDR2 YYDKDF (reference sequence). The CDR3, as DNA: TGTGCCACCAGCAGAAACAGGGCGGGCGGGGAGCTGTTTTTT. Translated, it gives CATSRNRAGGELFF.

The chain has TRBV28 and TRBJ2-7, with TRBD2 matching 12 bases. CDR1 is MDHEN, CDR2 SYDVKM, per germline. The CDR3 totals 14 residues. The V and J ends lost 6 bases and 3 bases, in that order; junction bases with no gene match: 3. The CDR3 sequence is CASRTGLAGYEQYF. CDR3 nucleotide sequence: TGTGCCAGCAGAACGGGACTAGCGGGCTACGAGCAGTACTTC. Variable domain in full (rest from reference TRBV28 and TRBJ2-7): DVKVTQSSRYLVKRTGEKVFLECVQDMDHENMFWYRQDPGLGLRLIYFSYDVKMKEKGDIPEGYSVSREKKERFSLILESASTNQTSMYLCASRTGLAGYEQYFGPGTRLTVT.

V gene TRBV12-3 or TRBV12-4 combines with J gene TRBJ1-2; D gene ambiguous. This CDR3 comprises 14 residues. The V end was cut by 6 bases, the J end by 8 bases, with 19 bases between. The CDR3 DNA reads as TGTGCCAGCAGCTCAAGACACTCGACATACGGCTACACCTTC. Translating gives CASSSRHSTYGYTF.

The V and J genes are TRBV19 and TRBJ2-5; D is perhaps TRBD2 (6 bases). CDR3 length: 14 residues. Germline V CDR1 and CDR2: LNHDA, SQIVND (reference sequence). With 3 bases removed from V and 5 bases from J, the gap between germline ends came to 13 bases. The CDR3 loop is CASSIQAGRETQYF. CDR3 DNA: TGTGCCAGTAGTATCCAGGCAGGGAGGGAGACCCAGTACTTC. Full variable domain (missing parts from reference TRBV19 and TRBJ2-5): DGGITQSPKYLFRKEGQNVTLSCEQNLNHDAMYWYRQDPGQGLRLIYYSQIVNDFQKGDIAEGYSVSREKKESFPLTVTSAQKNPTAFYLCASSIQAGRETQYFGPGTRLLVL.

V and J are TRBV24-1 and TRBJ2-3; 8 bases match TRBD2. Germline values: CDR1 KGHDR, CDR2 SFDVKD. V gave up 0 bases and J gave up 4 bases; unmatched junction bases: 2. The CDR3 has 15 amino acids. DNA for the CDR3: TGTGCCACCAGTGATTTGTCGGGAGGGGCAGATACGCAGTATTTT. Translating it yields CATSDLSGGADTQYF.

This clonotype was seen only a few times. This chain links TRBV20-1 with TRBJ2-5, with D possibly matching TRBD2 (5 bases). The germline V and J ends were trimmed by 6 bases and 2 bases, with 13 bases remaining between them. CDR1 is DFQATT, CDR2 SNEGSKA, per germline (reference sequence). The CDR3 is made up of 13 amino acids. CDR3 protein: CSAPTRAQETQYF. The CDR3 DNA follows: TGCAGTGCCCCAACTAGGGCACAAGAGACCCAGTACTTC.

This clonotype was detected a few times. The chain joins TRBV15 to TRBJ1-3; no firm D call. The CDR3 has 17 amino acids. Germline assignment: CDR1 LNHNV and CDR2 YYDKDF (reference sequence). Trimming pared 0 bases from V and 0 bases from J, leaving 12 bases between. The CDR3 coding sequence is TGTGCCACCAGCAGAGATCGGGGTCGTACCTCTGGAAACACCATATATTTT. It yields the protein CATSRDRGRTSGNTIYF.